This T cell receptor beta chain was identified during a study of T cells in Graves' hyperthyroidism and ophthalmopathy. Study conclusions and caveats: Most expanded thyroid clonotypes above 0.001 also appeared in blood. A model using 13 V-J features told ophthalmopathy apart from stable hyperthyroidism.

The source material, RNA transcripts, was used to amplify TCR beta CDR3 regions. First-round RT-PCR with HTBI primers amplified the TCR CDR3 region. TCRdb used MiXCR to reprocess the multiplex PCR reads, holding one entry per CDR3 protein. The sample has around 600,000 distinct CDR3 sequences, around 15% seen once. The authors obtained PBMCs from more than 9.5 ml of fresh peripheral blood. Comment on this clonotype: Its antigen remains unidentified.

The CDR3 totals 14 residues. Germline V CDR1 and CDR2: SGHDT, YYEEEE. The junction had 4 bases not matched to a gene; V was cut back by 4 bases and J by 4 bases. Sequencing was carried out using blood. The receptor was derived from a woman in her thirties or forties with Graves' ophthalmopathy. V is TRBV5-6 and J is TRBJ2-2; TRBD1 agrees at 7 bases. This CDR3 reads CASSRGQITGELFF. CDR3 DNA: TGTGCCAGCAGCAGGGGACAGATCACCGGGGAGCTGTTTTTT.